The present entry profiles one T cell receptor (beta chain) with its context. The specificity of this receptor is unknown. Base-call qualities are not available, and no considerably larger clone is one nucleotide away. Relative to germline, V is missing 5 bases and J is missing 7 bases, with 6 bases of the junction outside any gene match. Looking up the germline V gene yields CDR1 KGHSH and CDR2 LQKENI. The CDR3 holds 15 amino acids from the cysteine to the phenylalanine. Just the 45-base CDR3 DNA is kept, in frame starting at base 1. These data belong to a study of blood T cell repertoires in COVID-19 (dated by TCRdb to between 2020 and 2021). Some background on the complete study: Samples covering the acute and convalescent phases of COVID-19 were provided by collaborators in the United States, Italy and Spain. HLA class I and class II types, where available, came from metadata supplied by the sample provider rather than from assay-based typing. A freely available public database, intended as a resource for researchers studying the immune response to SARS-CoV-2, is where the repertoires were released. The samples were drawn from the first 160 participants of the ongoing ImmuneRACE study and from 1,254 subjects provided by 6 global collaborators. Nearly every sample came with metadata listing a de-identified subject ID, COVID-19 status, age in years and sex. The prospective study material was composed of cDNA or gDNA derived from T cells, B-cell-depleted T cells, or PBMCs. The dataset comprised deeply sampled blood TCRbeta repertoires from subjects exposed to, actively infected with, or recovered from COVID-19.

Collaborating institutions collected whole blood in K2EDTA tubes following their own protocols. For TCRbeta analysis, collaborators shipped samples as frozen whole blood, isolated PBMCs, or DNA extracted from either of those sample types. The full study reports these points: How much clinical and demographic metadata was included differed by source and by participant, and the metadata was provided uncurated.

TCRbeta CDR3 regions were amplified from genomic DNA using the immunoSEQ Assay, a bias-controlled multiplex PCR. Under the source paper's analysis protocol: Within the assay, amplification of reference gene primers was used to estimate how many nucleated cells each sample contained. Sequence reads were collapsed and filtered to measure the absolute abundance of every unique TCRbeta CDR3 rearrangement. For each sample, productive Simpson clonality was calculated as the square root of Simpson's diversity index across productive rearrangements. TCRdb's version of the immuneACCESS table is confined to in-frame rearrangements and falls short of the full clone set. An unresolved V gene accounts for under half of the shortfall where checked; the remainder is of unknown origin. The V and J calls and clone size are taken from that table; D and trimming were inferred from the DNA. Here the sample has 450,000 to 500,000 clones; over 75% occur a single time. The ten largest clones capture approximately 2.9% of the sample.

The source of this sequence is a human donor in a cohort sampled during active COVID-19. Sequencing used peripheral blood. The chain links TRBV18 with TRBJ1-4, and 11 bases in between align with TRBD1. The DNA is TGTGCCAGCTCATCTGCCGGGACAGGGGGTGAAAAACTGTTTTTT. Its translation reads: CASSSAGTGGEKLFF. Reference TRBV18 and TRBJ1-4 proteins supply the regions before and after the CDR3; the full variable domain is: NAGVMQNPRHLVRRRGQEARLRCSPMKGHSHVYWYRQLPEEGLKFMVYLQKENIIDESGMPKERFSAEFPKEGPSILRIQQVVRGDSAAYFCASSSAGTGGEKLFFGSGTQLSVL.